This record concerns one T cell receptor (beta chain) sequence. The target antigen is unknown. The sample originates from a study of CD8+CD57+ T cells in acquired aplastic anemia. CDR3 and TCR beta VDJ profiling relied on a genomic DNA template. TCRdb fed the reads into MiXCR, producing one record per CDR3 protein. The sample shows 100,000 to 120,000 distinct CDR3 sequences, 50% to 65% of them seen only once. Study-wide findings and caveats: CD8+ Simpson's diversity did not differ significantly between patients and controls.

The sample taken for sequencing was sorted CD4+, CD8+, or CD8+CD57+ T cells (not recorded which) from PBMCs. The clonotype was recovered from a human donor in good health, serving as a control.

CDR3 in DNA: TGTGCCAGCAGCCCTCGGACAGGGGGGGACTCTGGAAACACCATATATTTT. Translating gives CASSPRTGGDSGNTIYF. This chain joins TRBV7-9 and TRBJ1-3, with 10 bases fitting TRBD1. Germline trimming cut 5 bases from V and 0 bases from J; bases unmatched to any gene: 7. Germline CDR1 SEHNR, CDR2 FQNEAQ (reference sequence). The CDR3 runs 17 residues.